These 14 T cell receptor beta chains came from one sample sequenced in a study of T cells in Graves' hyperthyroidism and ophthalmopathy. From RNA transcripts, TCR beta CDR3 regions were amplified. A set of HTBI primers served as the primers for a first-round RT-PCR of the TCR CDR3. In TCRdb, the multiplex PCR reads were re-called with MiXCR into one record per CDR3 protein. The profile shows around 350,000 distinct CDR3 sequences, about 14% of them singletons. What was sequenced was blood. The receptors were sampled from a woman aged 30 to 39 with Graves' ophthalmopathy.

This clonotype was seen at least ten times. A read error may account for a junction end that differs from germline. The J gene is TRBJ1-1, the V gene TRBV7-9, with TRBD1 identical over 7 bases. CDR1 and CDR2 from the germline V gene are SEHNR and FQNEAQ (reference sequence). The CDR3 spans 13 residues. CDR3 DNA sequence: TGTGCCAACAGCCCAGGGGGGAACACTGAAGCTTTCTTT. Its protein product is CANSPGGNTEAFF.

This clonotype appeared many times. This rearrangement joins TRBV30 to TRBJ2-3; D call uncertain. Trimming stripped 0 bases from V and 2 bases from J, with 9 bases between. Germline lookup yields CDR1 GTSNPN and CDR2 SVGIG (reference sequence). CDR3 length: 14 amino acids. Here the CDR3 reads CAWSVGLPTDTQYF. The CDR3 nucleotides are TGTGCCTGGAGTGTCGGCCTGCCCACAGATACGCAGTATTTT.

In its sample, this clonotype was seen many times. The chain joins TRBV4-2 to TRBJ2-7; D is undetermined. CDR1 and CDR2 from the germline V gene are LGHNA and YNFKEQ. Trimming removed 0 bases from V and 4 bases from J, with 10 bases in between. The CDR3 consists of 14 residues. The CDR3 nucleotides read TGTGCCAGCAGCCAAGAGGTAGAGGTGTACGAGCAGTACTTC. Translated, it gives CASSQEVEVYEQYF.

This clonotype was seen repeatedly, ten times or more. The chain is built from TRBV7-2 and TRBJ1-5; D is ambiguous. The V end was cut by 1 base, the J end by 3 bases, with 13 bases between. The CDR3 runs to 16 residues. Germline V gene lookup returns CDR1 SGHTA and CDR2 FQGNSA. Here the CDR3 DNA reads TGTGCCAGCAGCTTAGAAGCTGTAGGGATCAATCAGCCCCAGCATTTT. Protein product: CASSLEAVGINQPQHF. Complete variable domain (other parts from reference TRBV7-2 and TRBJ1-5): GAGVSQSPSNKVTEKGKDVELRCDPISGHTALYWYRQSLGQGLEFLIYFQGNSAPDKSGLPSDRFSAERTGGSVSTLTIQRTQQEDSAVYLCASSLEAVGINQPQHFGDGTRLSIL.

This clonotype showed up many times. The CDR3 loop is CASSQVGESYEQYF. The CDR3 nucleotides are TGTGCCAGCAGCCAAGTCGGGGAGTCCTACGAGCAGTACTTC. The chain uses TRBV3-1 and TRBJ2-7, with a weak D call TRBD2 (5 bases). The V gene's germline CDR1 is LGHDT and CDR2 YNNKEL (reference sequence). The CDR3 contains 14 residues. V dropped 1 base and J dropped 1 base, with 8 bases sitting between them.

This clonotype came up a few times. The chain recombines TRBV15 with TRBJ2-5; D is unclear. The CDR3 contains 12 residues. Germline CDR1 reads LNHNV; CDR2 reads YYDKDF (reference sequence). Trimming left V 0 bases short and J 1 base short, with 0 bases between. The CDR3, as DNA: TGTGCCACCAGCAGAGACCAAGAGACCCAGTACTTC. This gives the protein CATSRDQETQYF.

This clonotype was detected many times. The chain recombines TRBV28 with TRBJ1-2; possible D gene TRBD1, 6 bases. The V and J ends lost 5 bases and 3 bases respectively, with 13 bases between them. The CDR3 contains 14 residues. In germline, CDR1 is MDHEN, CDR2 SYDVKM. In nucleotides, the CDR3 is TGTGCCAGCAGTCCAGGGGTGGTTTACTATGGCTACACCTTC. Translated: CASSPGVVYYGYTF.

For this clonotype: A much bigger clone sits one base away, suggesting this may be a read error. The V call is TRBV5-6, the J call TRBJ1-3; D is perhaps TRBD1 (5 bases). The germline CDR1 and CDR2 sequences are SGHDT and YYEEEE. This CDR3 is 15 amino acids long. The CDR3 region is CASSLTGDSGNTVYF. The CDR3 coding sequence is TGTGCCAGCAGCTTGACAGGTGACTCTGGAAACACCGTATATTTT.

This clonotype has a handful of counts. The chain joins TRBV20-1 to TRBJ2-2; D gene unclear. CDR3 length: 12 residues. V lost 2 bases and J 7 bases, leaving 8 bases between the germline ends. Looked up from germline, CDR1 is DFQATT and CDR2 is SNEGSKA (reference sequence). CDR3 in DNA: TGCAGTGCTAGAATAGGCGGCGGGGAGCTGTTTTTT. This sequence encodes CSARIGGGELFF.

This clonotype showed up many times. CDR3 sequence: CATSDPGQGGNYGYTF. The CDR3 bases are TGTGCCACCAGTGACCCGGGACAGGGGGGGAACTATGGCTACACCTTC. The rearrangement joins TRBV24-1 to TRBJ1-2, with TRBD1 matching over 11 bases. Germline-derived CDR1 and CDR2 are KGHDR and SFDVKD. Unmatched junction bases numbered 5, after V lost 4 bases and J lost 2 bases. This CDR3 region has 16 residues.

CDR3 sequence reads: CASSPQGTGGDEQYF. CDR3 sequence (DNA): TGTGCCAGCAGCCCGCAAGGGACAGGGGGAGACGAGCAGTACTTC. The V gene is TRBV3-1, the J gene TRBJ2-7; TRBD1 matches 11 bases. V was pared by 4 bases and J by 5 bases, with 7 bases of the junction left unmatched. CDR3 length equals 15 residues. Germline loops: CDR1 LGHDT, CDR2 YNNKEL (reference sequence).

This clonotype was recorded many times. This rearrangement joins TRBV12-3 or TRBV12-4 to TRBJ1-2; D perhaps matches TRBD1 (5 bases). V lost 5 bases and J 6 bases, leaving 13 bases between the germline ends. CDR3 size: 13 residues. In DNA, the CDR3 is TGTGCCAGCAGTCCAGGGACGGTTGATGGCTACACCTTC. Its translation is CASSPGTVDGYTF.

This clonotype has a count of ten or more. The chain links TRBV12-3 or TRBV12-4 to TRBJ2-1; D perhaps matches TRBD2 (5 bases). Deletions cut 5 bases from V and 12 bases from J, with 14 bases between. This CDR3 is built from 12 residues. The CDR3 DNA reads as TGTGCCAGCAGTCTACGGGGTCATGGGCAGTTCTTC. This codes for CASSLRGHGQFF.

In its sample, this clonotype was seen many times. The CDR3, as DNA: TGTGCCAGCAGCTCGGGGGGACTAGCGGGCGATGAGCAGTTCTTC. Translating it yields CASSSGGLAGDEQFF. The rearrangement joins TRBV5-8 to TRBJ2-1; 12 nucleotides match TRBD2. This CDR3 spans 15 amino acids. Trimming took 3 bases from V and 8 from J; bases not matched to a gene: 6. In germline, CDR1 is SGHTS, CDR2 YDEGEE.